A single sample gave rise to the 18 T cell receptor beta chains below, sequenced in a study of shared clonotypes between healthy human individuals. Only in-frame clones appear in the TCRdb table, and some are missing; sequencing was by immunoSEQ multiplex PCR. Of roughly 500,000 clones in the sample, more than 65% were seen once. Sequencing used PBMCs. Receptor source: a woman between 40 and 50 years old in good health. Some clones in this sample may be carry-over from other donors' samples.

As for this clone: Lacking the conserved final phenylalanine or tryptophan, this CDR3 likely reflects a read error. The chain employs TRBV28 and TRBJ1-2; D call uncertain. V lost 5 bases to trimming and J lost 7 bases, with 8 bases between them. This CDR3 region has 11 residues. Germline lookup yields CDR1 MDHEN and CDR2 SYDVKM. CDR3 in DNA: TGTGCCAGCAGTACGAGTTGTGGCTACACCTTA. Translation: CASSTSCGYTL.

This clone was seen a few times. Only one base separates this from a far larger clonotype, so it likely reflects a read error. The identical CDR3 is also encoded by other nucleotide sequences in the sample. V and J are TRBV6-6 and TRBJ1-1; no definite D call. Germline assignment: CDR1 MNHNY and CDR2 SVGAGI (reference sequence). CDR3 size: 13 residues. CDR3: CASSYSISTEAFF. The DNA of the CDR3 is TGTGCCAGTAGTTACTCTATCAGCACTGAAGCTTTCTTT.

The chain has TRBV5-6 and TRBJ2-2; 10 bases map to TRBD2. CDR1 is SGHDT, CDR2 YYEEEE, per germline. With 3 bases clipped from V and 1 base from J, the junction kept 6 bases outside the gene matches. The CDR3 extends over 17 amino acids. CDR3 coding DNA: TGTGCCAGCAGCTCCCCTGGACTAGCGGAGAACACCGGGGAGCTGTTTTTT. Translation: CASSSPGLAENTGELFF.

A remark on this clone: One end of the junction fails to match germline, which may point to a read error. The V gene is TRBV5-1, the J gene TRBJ2-2, with TRBD2 matching 12 bases. This CDR3 region has 17 residues. Germline CDR1 reads SGHRS; CDR2 reads YFSETQ. CDR3 amino acids: CASSVIWTSGNPGELFF. For the CDR3, the DNA is TGCGCCAGCAGCGTAATCTGGACTAGCGGGAACCCCGGGGAGCTGTTTTTT. The full variable domain, with the rest looked up from reference TRBV5-1 and TRBJ2-2, is KAGVTQTPRYLIKTRGQQVTLSCSPISGHRSVSWYQQTPGQGLQFLFEYFSETQRNKGNFPGRFSGRQFSNSRSEMNVSTLELGDSALYLCASSVIWTSGNPGELFFGEGSRLTVL.

The chain has TRBV18 and TRBJ1-3; D is unclear. CDR1 is KGHSH, CDR2 LQKENI, per germline. The length of the CDR3 is 15 residues. Between the trimmed V and J ends, which lost 2 bases and 0 bases, there was a span of 8 bases. CDR3 DNA: TGTGCCAGCTCACCAGGCGAGGGCTCTGGAAACACCATATATTTT. Translating it yields CASSPGEGSGNTIYF.

The chain links TRBV11-2 to TRBJ2-2, with 8 bases lining up with TRBD2. The germline CDR1 and CDR2 sequences are SGHAT and FQNNGV. The CDR3 spans 18 residues. With 3 bases clipped from V and 0 bases from J, the junction kept 9 bases outside the gene matches. CDR3 in DNA: TGTGCCAGCAGCTTTCCCATAGCGGGGAACGCGAACACCGGGGAGCTGTTTTTT. This codes for CASSFPIAGNANTGELFF.

This rearrangement joins TRBV11-3 to TRBJ1-2; D unresolved. V was cut by 5 bases and J by 2 bases, with 18 bases left in between. The V gene's germline CDR1 is SGHNT and CDR2 YENEEA. The CDR3 covers 16 residues. CDR3 sequence (DNA): TGTGCCAGCAGCCCCGAGACCTCTTGGACGAACTATGGCTACACCTTC. Translated: CASSPETSWTNYGYTF. The variable domain in full, completed from reference TRBV11-3 and TRBJ1-2, reads EAGVVQSPRYKIIEKKQPVAFWCNPISGHNTLYWYLQNLGQGPELLIRYENEEAVDDSQLPKDRFSAERLKGVDSTLKIQPAELGDSAVYLCASSPETSWTNYGYTFGSGTRLTVV.

Concerning this clone itself: A far larger clone lies a single base away; this is likely a read error. V is TRBV27 and J is TRBJ2-7; TRBD2 aligns across 10 bases. The CDR3 totals 16 residues. CDR1 is MNHEY and CDR2 is SMNVEV in the germline V gene (reference sequence). The CDR3 bases are TGTGCCAGCAGTCTGACGGGACTAGCGAGACATTACGGGCAGTACTTC. Protein product: CASSLTGLARHYGQYF.

There are many counts of this clone. With a much larger clone just one base away, this may be a read error. V usage is TRBV6-1 and J usage is TRBJ1-1; D gene unclear. Germline V CDR1 and CDR2: MNHNS, SASEGT. The CDR3 sequence is 13 residues long. V was cut by 6 bases and J by 0 bases, with 8 bases left in between. The CDR3 nucleotides are TGTGCCAGCAGCCAAGAGGTGAACACTGAAGCTTTCTTT. Encoded protein: CASSQEVNTEAFF.

Notes on this clone: A far larger clone is one nucleotide away, so this likely arose from a read error. At the DNA level, this CDR3 is encoded by other sequences in the same sample as well. The V call is TRBV4-1, the J call TRBJ2-2; 8 bases are shared with TRBD1. Germline CDR1 is MGHRA and CDR2 is YSYEKL. J gave up 11 bases and V 3 bases, and 14 bases lay outside the gene matches. There are 16 residues in the CDR3. DNA for the CDR3: TGCGCCAGCAGCCATTACAGGACAGGGAGGTTGGGTGAGCTGTTTTTT. Amino acid sequence: CASSHYRTGRLGELFF.

The chain employs TRBV11-3 and TRBJ2-4; the D is unclear. Trimming cost V 4 bases and J 7 bases, with 8 bases left between them. Germline loops: CDR1 SGHNT, CDR2 YENEEA. The CDR3 loop spans 12 amino acids. The CDR3 is CASSSDDNIQYF. CDR3 bases: TGTGCCAGCAGCTCCGACGATAACATTCAGTACTTC.

The rearrangement links TRBV6-1 to TRBJ2-5, with unresolved D. The J call may not be correct, given that the DNA end is closer to TRBJ2-7. Germline CDR1 and CDR2: MNHNS and SASEGT. The CDR3 extends over 12 amino acids. This chain's CDR3 is CASTPPTGEQYF. CDR3 DNA sequence: TGTGCCAGCACCCCTCCTACCGGCGAGCAGTACTTC.

The rearrangement uses TRBV9 and TRBJ1-4; tentative D call: TRBD1 (5 bases). This CDR3 comprises 14 residues. V was trimmed by 3 bases and J by 7 bases, leaving 13 bases between them. Germline V CDR1 and CDR2: SGDLS, YYNGEE. The CDR3 DNA is TGTGCCAGCAGCGGGGGCGGAGATCCTGAAAAACTGTTTTTT. It encodes CASSGGGDPEKLFF.

This chain uses TRBV28 with TRBJ1-3; possibly TRBD1 for D (5 bases). CDR1 is MDHEN and CDR2 is SYDVKM in the germline V gene. The CDR3 loop spans 16 amino acids. V shed 3 bases and J shed 0 bases, with 12 bases lying between them. CDR3 amino acids: CASSFRGTLSGNTIYF. For the CDR3, the DNA is TGTGCCAGCAGTTTTAGAGGGACCCTCTCTGGAAACACCATATATTTT.

This clone has just a few counts. The V and J genes are TRBV2 and TRBJ1-3; 7 positions agree with TRBD1. This CDR3 is built from 17 residues. Germline assignment: CDR1 SNHLY and CDR2 FYNNEI. V shed 2 bases and J 4 bases; nucleotides not matched to a gene: 11. The CDR3 region is CASSERTGSPPGNTIYF. CDR3 in DNA: TGTGCCAGCAGTGAAAGGACAGGCTCCCCACCCGGAAACACCATATATTTT.

This clone showed up just a few times. V gene TRBV5-1 combines with J gene TRBJ1-2; 7 bases are shared with TRBD1. Germline CDR1 and CDR2: SGHRS and YFSETQ. The length of the CDR3 is 15 residues. V gave up 4 bases and J gave up 8 bases; unmatched junction bases: 14. The chain's CDR3 is CASSETGTDIRGYTF. The DNA of the CDR3 is TGCGCCAGCAGCGAAACCGGGACAGATATTCGGGGCTACACCTTC.

The chain is built from TRBV5-1 and TRBJ2-3, with D unresolved. The CDR3 sequence is 13 residues long. From germline, CDR1 is SGHRS and CDR2 YFSETQ. V lost 0 bases, J lost 6 bases, and 8 bases lay in between. This CDR3 reads CASSLGLKDTQYF. The CDR3 coding sequence is TGCGCCAGCAGCTTGGGTTTAAAGGATACGCAGTATTTT. Full variable domain (rest looked up from reference TRBV5-1 and TRBJ2-3): KAGVTQTPRYLIKTRGQQVTLSCSPISGHRSVSWYQQTPGQGLQFLFEYFSETQRNKGNFPGRFSGRQFSNSRSEMNVSTLELGDSALYLCASSLGLKDTQYFGPGTRLTVL.

V and J are TRBV11-2 and TRBJ2-1; TRBD2 aligns across 9 bases. In germline, CDR1 is SGHAT, CDR2 FQNNGV. J gave up 6 bases and V 5 bases, and 11 bases lay outside the gene matches. CDR3 size: 16 residues. The DNA of the CDR3 is TGTGCCAGCAGCCAAAAGGGACTAGCCTTCGTCAATGAGCAGTTCTTC. Translated: CASSQKGLAFVNEQFF.